This TCR beta chain appears in the sequencing data of a study of blood T cell repertoires in COVID-19. The CDR3 runs 16 residues. The germline gives CDR1 WNHNN, CDR2 SYGVQD (reference sequence). The J segment lost 4 bases and the V segment lost 8 bases, leaving 13 bases of the junction unmatched. Assay used: immunoSEQ multiplex PCR; TCRdb lists only in-frame clones, some missing. Of some 70,000 clones listed, 88% are singletons. The receptor was derived from a woman aged 40-49 years who had recovered from COVID-19. V usage is TRBV10-1 and J usage is TRBJ2-2, with TRBD2 matching 7 bases. The material sequenced was PBMCs or T cells enriched from blood (not recorded which). The CDR3 loop reads CASSASASGRTGELFF. The CDR3 nucleotides are TGCGCCAGCTCGGCATCTGCTAGCGGACGCACCGGGGAGCTGTTTTTT.